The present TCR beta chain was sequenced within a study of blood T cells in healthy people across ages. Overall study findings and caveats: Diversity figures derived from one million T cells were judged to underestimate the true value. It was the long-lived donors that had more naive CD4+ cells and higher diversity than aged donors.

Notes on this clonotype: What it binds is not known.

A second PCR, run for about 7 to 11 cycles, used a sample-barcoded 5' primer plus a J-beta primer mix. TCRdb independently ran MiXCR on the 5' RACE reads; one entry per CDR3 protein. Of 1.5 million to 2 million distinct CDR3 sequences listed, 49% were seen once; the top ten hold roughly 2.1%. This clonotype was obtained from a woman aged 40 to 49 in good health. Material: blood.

The CDR3: CASSGTVPGELFF. The CDR3 DNA reads TGTGCCAGCAGTGGGACGGTTCCCGGGGAGCTGTTTTTT. The chain couples TRBV25-1 to TRBJ2-2; no definite D call. The V gene lost 4 bases and the J gene lost 6 bases, with 9 bases spanning the gap. CDR3 length: 13 amino acids. Germline loops: CDR1 MGHDK, CDR2 SYGVNS. Full variable domain (rest looked up from reference TRBV25-1 and TRBJ2-2): EADIYQTPRYLVIGTGKKITLECSQTMGHDKMYWYQQDPGMELHLIHYSYGVNSTEKGDLSSESTVSRIRTEHFPLTLESARPSHTSQYLCASSGTVPGELFFGEGSRLTVL.